This TCR beta chain came from a study of shared clonotypes between healthy human individuals. The authors ran the assay at deep level. Once extracted for a subset, genomic DNA was divided evenly among several immunoSEQ plates. The assay was immunoSEQ multiplex PCR, and TCRdb's table has in-frame clones only and misses some. Of approximately 500,000 clones detected, 70% to 80% appear once; the ten largest clones hold 13%. Within Nashville, Tennessee resided all donors, each a Caucasian adult. Germline CDR1 reads KGHSH; CDR2 reads LQKENI. Losses at the gene ends were 6 bases for V and 1 base for J; bases not matched to a gene: 10. The CDR3 runs to 18 residues.

This receptor was identified in a woman in her 40s in good health. Some clones in this sample may be carry-over from other donors' samples. This rearrangement joins TRBV18 to TRBJ2-6, with 9 bases fitting TRBD1. Sequences were obtained from PBMCs. The CDR3 is CASSPLGTGTSGANVLTF. DNA for the CDR3: TGTGCCAGCTCCCCCCTAGGGACAGGGACTTCTGGGGCCAACGTCCTGACTTTC.